What follows is one TCR beta chain and its context. The data were obtained in a study of CD8 T cells in Susac syndrome. In blood CD8+ and CD4+ T cells, TCR beta underwent sequencing. With 0 bases removed from V and 15 bases from J, the gap between germline ends came to 24 bases. Germline V gives CDR1 LGHNA, CDR2 YSLEER. CDR3 length equals 16 residues. The RNA input was roughly 0.45 to 1 ug, and it was reverse transcribed with random hexamers. The immunoSEQ assay covered 54 Vbeta and 13 Jbeta segments for CDR3. TCRdb fed the immunoSEQ multiplex PCR reads into MiXCR, producing one record per CDR3 protein. The data contain roughly 200,000 distinct CDR3 sequences, about 95% of them singletons.

This chain links TRBV4-3 with TRBJ2-1; D may match TRBD1 or TRBD2 (5 bases each). This clonotype originated in a human donor in good health. The sample consisted of CD4+ T cells from PBMCs. The CDR3 nucleotides read TGCGCCAGCAGCCAAGATAAGGGGACCTTCGGGGTAAGGCGGTTCTTC. Translated: CASSQDKGTFGVRRFF.